This T cell receptor (beta chain) was retrieved from a study of T cells expressing NK-cell markers. Study findings and constraints: Among CD8+ T cells from about 6 donors, dominant NKG2C+ clonotypes accounted for roughly 1.0-8%.

TCRdb reprocessed the 5' RACE reads; each CDR3 protein has one entry and no DNA is given. The sample totals about 460,000 distinct CDR3 sequences. The CDR3 totals 17 residues. On this clonotype itself: The antigen remains unidentified.

The chain combines TRBV12-3 or TRBV12-4 with TRBJ2-2. Sequenced sample: blood T cells: a sorted CD56 or NKG2C T cell subset, CD4+ or CD8+ T cells, or bulk PBMC T cells (not recorded which). The receptor was derived from a woman aged 50 to 65 in good health. The CDR3 spells CASRVGIGLGNTGELFF.